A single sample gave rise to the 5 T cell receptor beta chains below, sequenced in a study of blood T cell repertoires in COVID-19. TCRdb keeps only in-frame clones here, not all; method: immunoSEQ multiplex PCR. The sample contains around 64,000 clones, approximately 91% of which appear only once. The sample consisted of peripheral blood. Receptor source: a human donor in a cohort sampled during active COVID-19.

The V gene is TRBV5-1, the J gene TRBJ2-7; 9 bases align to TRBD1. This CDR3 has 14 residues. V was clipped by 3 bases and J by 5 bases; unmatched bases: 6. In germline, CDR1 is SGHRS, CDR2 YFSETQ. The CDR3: CASSSGTGTHEQYF. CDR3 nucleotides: TGCGCCAGCAGCTCCGGGACAGGGACGCACGAGCAGTACTTC.

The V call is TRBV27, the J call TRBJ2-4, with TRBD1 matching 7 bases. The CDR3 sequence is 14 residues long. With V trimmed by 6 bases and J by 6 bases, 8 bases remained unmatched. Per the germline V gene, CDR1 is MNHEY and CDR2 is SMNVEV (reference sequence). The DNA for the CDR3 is TGTGCCAGCAGGACTGACAGGGTGGGAAACATTCAGTACTTC. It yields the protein CASRTDRVGNIQYF.

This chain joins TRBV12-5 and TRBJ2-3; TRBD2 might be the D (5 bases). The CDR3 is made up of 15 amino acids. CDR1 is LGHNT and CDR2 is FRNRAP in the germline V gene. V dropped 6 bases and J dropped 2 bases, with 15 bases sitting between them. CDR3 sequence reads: CASGPLLGNTDTQYF. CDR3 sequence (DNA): TGTGCTAGTGGCCCCTTACTAGGGAACACAGATACGCAGTATTTT.

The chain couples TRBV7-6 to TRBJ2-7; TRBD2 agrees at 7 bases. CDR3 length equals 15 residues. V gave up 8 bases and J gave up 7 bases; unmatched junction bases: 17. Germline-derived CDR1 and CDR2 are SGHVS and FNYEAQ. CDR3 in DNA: TGTGCCAGCCAAGTCTCGAGCGGGACCTTAGAGGAGCAGTACTTC. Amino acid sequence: CASQVSSGTLEEQYF.

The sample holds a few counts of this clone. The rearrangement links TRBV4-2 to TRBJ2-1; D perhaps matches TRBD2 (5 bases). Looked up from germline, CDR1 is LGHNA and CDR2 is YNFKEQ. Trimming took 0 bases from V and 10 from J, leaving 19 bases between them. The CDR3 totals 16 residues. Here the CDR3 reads CASSQEIGLAGYEQFF. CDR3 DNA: TGTGCCAGCAGCCAAGAAATAGGCCTAGCCGGGTACGAGCAGTTCTTC.